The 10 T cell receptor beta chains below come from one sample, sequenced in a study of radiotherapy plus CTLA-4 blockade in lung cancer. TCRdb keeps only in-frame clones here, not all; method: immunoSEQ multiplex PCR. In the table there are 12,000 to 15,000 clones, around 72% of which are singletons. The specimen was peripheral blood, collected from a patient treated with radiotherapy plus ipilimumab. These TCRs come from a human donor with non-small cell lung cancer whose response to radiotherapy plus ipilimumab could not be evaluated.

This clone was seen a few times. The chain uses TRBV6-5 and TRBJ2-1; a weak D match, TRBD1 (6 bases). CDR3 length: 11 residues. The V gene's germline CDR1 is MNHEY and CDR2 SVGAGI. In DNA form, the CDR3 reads TGTGTTACAGGGTCCTACAATGAGCAGTTCTTC. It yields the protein CVTGSYNEQFF.

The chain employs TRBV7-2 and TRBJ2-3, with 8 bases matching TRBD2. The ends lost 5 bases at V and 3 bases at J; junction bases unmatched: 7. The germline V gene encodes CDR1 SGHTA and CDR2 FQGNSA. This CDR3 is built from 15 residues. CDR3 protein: CASSPREGRTDTQYF. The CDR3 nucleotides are TGTGCCAGCAGCCCCCGGGAGGGAAGGACAGATACGCAGTATTTT.

CDR3 sequence reads: CASSLVVKGTGELFF. CDR3 coding DNA: TGCGCCAGCAGCTTGGTCGTTAAGGGGACCGGGGAGCTGTTTTTT. The chain employs TRBV5-1 and TRBJ2-2, with D possibly being TRBD1 (5 bases). Germline V gives CDR1 SGHRS, CDR2 YFSETQ. V lost 0 bases and J 5 bases, leaving 11 bases between the germline ends. CDR3 length equals 15 residues. The complete variable domain, with remaining parts taken from reference TRBV5-1 and TRBJ2-2, reads KAGVTQTPRYLIKTRGQQVTLSCSPISGHRSVSWYQQTPGQGLQFLFEYFSETQRNKGNFPGRFSGRQFSNSRSEMNVSTLELGDSALYLCASSLVVKGTGELFFGEGSRLTVL.

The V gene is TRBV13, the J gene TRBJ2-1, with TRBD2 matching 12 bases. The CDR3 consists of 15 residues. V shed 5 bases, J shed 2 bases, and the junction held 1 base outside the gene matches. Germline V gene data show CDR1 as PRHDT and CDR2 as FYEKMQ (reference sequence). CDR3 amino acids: CASSASGGAYNEQFF. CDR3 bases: TGTGCCAGCAGCGCTAGCGGGGGGGCCTACAATGAGCAGTTCTTC.

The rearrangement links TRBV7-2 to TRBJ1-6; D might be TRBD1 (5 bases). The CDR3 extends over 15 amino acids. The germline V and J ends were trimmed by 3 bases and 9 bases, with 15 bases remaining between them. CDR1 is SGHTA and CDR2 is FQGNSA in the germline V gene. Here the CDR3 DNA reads TGTGCCAGCAGCTTGGAAAAGGGGCTGGGTTCACCCCTCCACTTT. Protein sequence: CASSLEKGLGSPLHF. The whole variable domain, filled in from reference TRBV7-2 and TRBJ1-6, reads GAGVSQSPSNKVTEKGKDVELRCDPISGHTALYWYRQSLGQGLEFLIYFQGNSAPDKSGLPSDRFSAERTGGSVSTLTIQRTQQEDSAVYLCASSLEKGLGSPLHFGNGTRLTVT.

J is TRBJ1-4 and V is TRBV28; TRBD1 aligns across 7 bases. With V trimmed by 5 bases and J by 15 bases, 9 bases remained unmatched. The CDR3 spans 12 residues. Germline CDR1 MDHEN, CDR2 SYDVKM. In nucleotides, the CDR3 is TGTGCCAGCAGTCCTAGGACAGGAAGGGTGTTTTTT. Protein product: CASSPRTGRVFF.

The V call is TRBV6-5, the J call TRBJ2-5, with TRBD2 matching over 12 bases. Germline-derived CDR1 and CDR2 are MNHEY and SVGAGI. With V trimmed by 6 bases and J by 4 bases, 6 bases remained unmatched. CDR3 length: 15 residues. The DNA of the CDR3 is TGTGCCAGCAGGATTCTAGCGGGGGGGCGAGAGACCCAGTACTTC. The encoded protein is CASRILAGGRETQYF.

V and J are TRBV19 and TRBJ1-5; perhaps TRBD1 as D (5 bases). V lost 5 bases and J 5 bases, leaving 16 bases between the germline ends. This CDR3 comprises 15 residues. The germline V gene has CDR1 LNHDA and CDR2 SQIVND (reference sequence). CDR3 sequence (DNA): TGTGCCAGTAGTGGGGGGGACCCCTCACATCAGCCCCAGCATTTT. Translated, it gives CASSGGDPSHQPQHF.

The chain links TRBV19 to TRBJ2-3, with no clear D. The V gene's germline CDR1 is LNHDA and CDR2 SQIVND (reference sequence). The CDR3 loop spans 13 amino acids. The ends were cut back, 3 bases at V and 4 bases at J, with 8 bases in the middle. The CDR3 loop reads CASSIVLADTQYF. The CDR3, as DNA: TGTGCCAGTAGTATTGTCCTCGCAGATACGCAGTATTTT. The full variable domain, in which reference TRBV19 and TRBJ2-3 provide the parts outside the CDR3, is DGGITQSPKYLFRKEGQNVTLSCEQNLNHDAMYWYRQDPGQGLRLIYYSQIVNDFQKGDIAEGYSVSREKKESFPLTVTSAQKNPTAFYLCASSIVLADTQYFGPGTRLTVL.

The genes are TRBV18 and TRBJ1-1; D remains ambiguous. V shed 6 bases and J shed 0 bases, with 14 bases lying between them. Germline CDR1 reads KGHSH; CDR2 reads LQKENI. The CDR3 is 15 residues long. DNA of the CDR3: TGTGCCAGCTCCACCGGTCGGGTTATGAACACTGAAGCTTTCTTT. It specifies CASSTGRVMNTEAFF.